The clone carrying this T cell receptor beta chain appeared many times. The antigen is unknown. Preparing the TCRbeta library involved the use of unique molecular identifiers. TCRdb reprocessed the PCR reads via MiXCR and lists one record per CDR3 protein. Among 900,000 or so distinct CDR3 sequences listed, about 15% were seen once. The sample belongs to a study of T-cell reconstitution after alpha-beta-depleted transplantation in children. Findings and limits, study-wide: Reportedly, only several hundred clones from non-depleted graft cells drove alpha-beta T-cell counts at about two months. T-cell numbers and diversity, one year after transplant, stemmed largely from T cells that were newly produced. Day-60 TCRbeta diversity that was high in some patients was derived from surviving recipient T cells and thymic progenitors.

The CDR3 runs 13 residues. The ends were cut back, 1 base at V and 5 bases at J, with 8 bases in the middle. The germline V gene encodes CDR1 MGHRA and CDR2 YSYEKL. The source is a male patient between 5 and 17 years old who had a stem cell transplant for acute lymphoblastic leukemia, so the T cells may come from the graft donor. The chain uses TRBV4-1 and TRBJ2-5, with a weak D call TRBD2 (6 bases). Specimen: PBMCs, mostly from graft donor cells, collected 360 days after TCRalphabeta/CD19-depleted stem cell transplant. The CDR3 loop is CASSQVGGETQYF. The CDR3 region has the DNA TGCGCCAGCAGCCAAGTTGGAGGGGAGACCCAGTACTTC.